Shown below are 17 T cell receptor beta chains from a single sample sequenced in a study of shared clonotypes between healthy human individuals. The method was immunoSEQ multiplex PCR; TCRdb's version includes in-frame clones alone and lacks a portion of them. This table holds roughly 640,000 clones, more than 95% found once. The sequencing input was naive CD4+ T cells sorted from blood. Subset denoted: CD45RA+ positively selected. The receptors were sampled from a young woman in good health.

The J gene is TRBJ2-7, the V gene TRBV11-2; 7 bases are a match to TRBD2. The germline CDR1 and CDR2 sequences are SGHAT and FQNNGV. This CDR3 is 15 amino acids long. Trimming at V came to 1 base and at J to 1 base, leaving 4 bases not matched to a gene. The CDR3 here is CASSLVAGQSYEQYF. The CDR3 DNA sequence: TGTGCCAGCAGCTTAGTAGCGGGCCAGTCCTACGAGCAGTACTTC.

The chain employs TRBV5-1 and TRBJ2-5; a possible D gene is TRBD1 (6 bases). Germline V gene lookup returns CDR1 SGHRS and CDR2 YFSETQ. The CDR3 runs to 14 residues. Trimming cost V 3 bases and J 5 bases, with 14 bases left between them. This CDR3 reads CASSYGTLGETQYF. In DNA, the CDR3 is TGCGCCAGCAGCTACGGGACACTGGGGGAGACCCAGTACTTC.

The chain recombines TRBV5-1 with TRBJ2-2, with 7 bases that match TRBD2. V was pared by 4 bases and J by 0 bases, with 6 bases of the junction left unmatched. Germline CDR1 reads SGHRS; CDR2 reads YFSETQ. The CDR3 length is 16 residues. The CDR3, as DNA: TGCGCCAGCAGCGGGAGCGGGGCCCCGAACACCGGGGAGCTGTTTTTT. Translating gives CASSGSGAPNTGELFF.

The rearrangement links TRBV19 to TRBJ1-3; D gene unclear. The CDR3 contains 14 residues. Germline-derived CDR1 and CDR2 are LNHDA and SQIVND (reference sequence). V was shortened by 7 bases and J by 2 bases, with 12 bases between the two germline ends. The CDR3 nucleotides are TGTGCCAGTACCTCCCGGGGAACTGGAAACACCATATATTTT. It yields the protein CASTSRGTGNTIYF. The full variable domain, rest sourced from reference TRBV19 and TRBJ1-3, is DGGITQSPKYLFRKEGQNVTLSCEQNLNHDAMYWYRQDPGQGLRLIYYSQIVNDFQKGDIAEGYSVSREKKESFPLTVTSAQKNPTAFYLCASTSRGTGNTIYFGEGSWLTVV.

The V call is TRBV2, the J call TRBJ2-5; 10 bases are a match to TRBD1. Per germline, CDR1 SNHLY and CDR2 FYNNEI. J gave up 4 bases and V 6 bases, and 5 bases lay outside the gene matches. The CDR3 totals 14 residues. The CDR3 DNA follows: TGTGCCAGCAGCCCGGACAGGGGGGCAGAGACCCAGTACTTC. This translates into CASSPDRGAETQYF.

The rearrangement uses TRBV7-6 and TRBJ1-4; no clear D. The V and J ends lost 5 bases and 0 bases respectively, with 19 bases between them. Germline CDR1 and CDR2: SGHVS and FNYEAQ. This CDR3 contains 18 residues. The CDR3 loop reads CASSPRPAPAATNEKLFF. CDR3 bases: TGTGCCAGCAGCCCGCGCCCGGCACCCGCGGCAACTAATGAAAAACTGTTTTTT.

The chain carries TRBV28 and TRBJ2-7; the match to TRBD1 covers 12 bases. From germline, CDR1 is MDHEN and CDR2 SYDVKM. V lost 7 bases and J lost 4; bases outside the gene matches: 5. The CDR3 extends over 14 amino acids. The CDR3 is CASTWGQGAYEQYF. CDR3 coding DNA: TGTGCCAGCACCTGGGGACAGGGGGCTTACGAGCAGTACTTC.

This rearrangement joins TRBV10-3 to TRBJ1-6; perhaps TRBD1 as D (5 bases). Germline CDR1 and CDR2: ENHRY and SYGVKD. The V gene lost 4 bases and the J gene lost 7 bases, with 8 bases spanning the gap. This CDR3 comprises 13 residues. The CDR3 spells CAISVGENSPLHF. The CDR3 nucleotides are TGTGCCATCAGTGTGGGGGAGAATTCACCCCTCCACTTT.

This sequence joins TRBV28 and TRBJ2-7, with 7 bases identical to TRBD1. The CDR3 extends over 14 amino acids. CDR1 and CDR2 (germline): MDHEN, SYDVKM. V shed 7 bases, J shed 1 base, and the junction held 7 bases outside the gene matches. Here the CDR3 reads CASKTGEPSYEQYF. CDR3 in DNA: TGTGCCAGCAAAACAGGGGAACCGTCCTACGAGCAGTACTTC.

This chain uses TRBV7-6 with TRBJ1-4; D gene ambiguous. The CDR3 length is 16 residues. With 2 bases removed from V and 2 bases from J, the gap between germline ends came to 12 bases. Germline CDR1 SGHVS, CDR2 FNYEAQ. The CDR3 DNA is TGTGCCAGCAGCTTAAGGCCCGGGAGGACTAATGAAAAACTGTTTTTT. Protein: CASSLRPGRTNEKLFF.

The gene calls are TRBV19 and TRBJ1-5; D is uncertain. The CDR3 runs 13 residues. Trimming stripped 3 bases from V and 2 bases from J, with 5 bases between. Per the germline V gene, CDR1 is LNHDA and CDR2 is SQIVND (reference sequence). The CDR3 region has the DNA TGTGCCAGTAGTATGGCCCGCAATCAGCCCCAGCATTTT. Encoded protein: CASSMARNQPQHF. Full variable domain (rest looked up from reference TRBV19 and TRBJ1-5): DGGITQSPKYLFRKEGQNVTLSCEQNLNHDAMYWYRQDPGQGLRLIYYSQIVNDFQKGDIAEGYSVSREKKESFPLTVTSAQKNPTAFYLCASSMARNQPQHFGDGTRLSIL.

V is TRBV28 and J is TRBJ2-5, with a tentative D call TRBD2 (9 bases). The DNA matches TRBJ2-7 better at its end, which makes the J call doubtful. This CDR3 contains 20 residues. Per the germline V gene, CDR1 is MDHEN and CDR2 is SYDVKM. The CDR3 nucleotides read TGTGCCAGCAGTTTATTTGGGCAGGGGGCCGGACTAGCGAGCGGCTACGAGCAGTACTTC. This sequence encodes CASSLFGQGAGLASGYEQYF.

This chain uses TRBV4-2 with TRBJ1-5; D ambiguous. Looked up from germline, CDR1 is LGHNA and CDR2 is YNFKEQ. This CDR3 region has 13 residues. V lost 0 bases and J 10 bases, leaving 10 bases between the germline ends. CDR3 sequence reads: CASSQDPGGPQHF. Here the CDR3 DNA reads TGTGCCAGCAGCCAAGATCCCGGCGGTCCCCAGCATTTT.

CDR3 sequence reads: CASSLPGNEQYF. The CDR3 nucleotides read TGCGCCAGCAGCTTGCCAGGGAACGAGCAGTACTTC. The chain uses TRBV5-1 and TRBJ2-7; TRBD1 is a possible D gene (5 bases). The CDR3 consists of 12 residues. V was cut by 1 base and J by 5 bases, with 7 bases left in between. Germline lookup yields CDR1 SGHRS and CDR2 YFSETQ.

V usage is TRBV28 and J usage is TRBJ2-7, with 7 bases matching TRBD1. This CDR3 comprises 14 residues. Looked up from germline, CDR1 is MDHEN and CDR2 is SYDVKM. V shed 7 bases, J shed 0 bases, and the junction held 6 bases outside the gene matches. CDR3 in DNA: TGTGCCAGCATCGACAGGGTCCCCTCCTACGAGCAGTACTTC. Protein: CASIDRVPSYEQYF.

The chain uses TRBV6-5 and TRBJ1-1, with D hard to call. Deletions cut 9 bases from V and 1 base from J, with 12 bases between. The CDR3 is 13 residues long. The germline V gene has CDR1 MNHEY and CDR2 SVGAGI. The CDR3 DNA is TGTGCCAGTCAAAGGGAGGCGAACACTGAAGCTTTCTTT. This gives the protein CASQREANTEAFF.

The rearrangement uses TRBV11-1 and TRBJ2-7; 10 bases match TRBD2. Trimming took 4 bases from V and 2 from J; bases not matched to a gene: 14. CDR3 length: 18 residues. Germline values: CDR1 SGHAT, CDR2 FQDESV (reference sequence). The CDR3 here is CASSSYVAGGLNTYEQYF. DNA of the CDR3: TGTGCCAGCAGCTCTTATGTAGCGGGAGGCCTGAATACCTACGAGCAGTACTTC.